Listed here are 10 T cell receptor beta chains from one sample, sequenced in a study of T cell responses to AZD1222 COVID-19 vaccine. The data were produced by immunoSEQ multiplex PCR, yet TCRdb's version contains in-frame clones alone and is incomplete. The data show more than 110,000 clones, roughly 90% seen once. The sequencing used peripheral blood, collected on day 0 of AZD1222 vaccination. These receptors were obtained from an adult in good health.

The chain has TRBV3-1 (or the pseudogene TRBV3-2) and TRBJ2-5; the D is unclear. The CDR3 has 12 residues. Germline CDR1 LGHDT, CDR2 YNNKEL (reference sequence). V shed 4 bases and J shed 5 bases, with 8 bases lying between them. The CDR3 DNA reads TGTGCCAGCAGCCTCTACCGGGAGACCCAGTACTTC. The encoded protein is CASSLYRETQYF.

J is TRBJ1-6 and V is TRBV7-2; perhaps TRBD1 as D (6 bases). The CDR3 totals 14 residues. Trimming pared 1 base from V and 13 bases from J, leaving 14 bases between. From germline, CDR1 is SGHTA and CDR2 FQGNSA. The CDR3 spells CASSLGGGELPLHF. CDR3 DNA sequence: TGTGCCAGCAGCTTAGGGGGGGGCGAGCTTCCCCTCCACTTT.

The rearrangement links TRBV7-3 to TRBJ2-1; 7 positions match TRBD1. V lost 2 bases, J lost 5 bases, and 18 bases stayed unmatched. This CDR3 has 19 residues. CDR1 and CDR2 (germline): SGHTA, FQGTGA. CDR3 sequence reads: CASSLGSLKGAGVHNEQFF. For the CDR3, the DNA is TGTGCCAGCAGCTTAGGCTCTTTGAAGGGGGCTGGGGTACACAATGAGCAGTTCTTC.

For the CDR3, the DNA is TGTGCCAGCAGCTTAGATGTCACCGGCTACACCTTC. Translated, it gives CASSLDVTGYTF. This chain connects TRBV7-9 to TRBJ1-2; the D is unclear. Germline CDR1 is SEHNR and CDR2 is FQNEAQ (reference sequence). V was cut by 1 base and J by 8 bases, with 8 bases left in between. The CDR3 totals 12 residues.

The chain combines TRBV6-5 with TRBJ2-2; D unclear. Per the germline V gene, CDR1 is MNHEY and CDR2 is SVGAGI. The ends were cut back, 0 bases at V and 8 bases at J, with 10 bases in the middle. The CDR3 totals 14 residues. CDR3 in DNA: TGTGCCAGCAGTTACTCGAGAATGGATGGGGAGCTGTTTTTT. This gives the protein CASSYSRMDGELFF.

The V call is TRBV5-5, the J call TRBJ1-5; TRBD1 aligns across 8 bases. The CDR3 is 18 residues long. CDR1 is SGHKS, CDR2 YYEKEE, per germline (reference sequence). V shed 4 bases and J 0 bases; nucleotides not matched to a gene: 12. CDR3 bases: TGTGCCAGCAGCCCGGGACAGGCCGGACCCTATAGCAATCAGCCCCAGCATTTT. Translating gives CASSPGQAGPYSNQPQHF.

This clone was recorded once. The V gene is TRBV30, the J gene TRBJ1-2; 7 bases fit TRBD1. This CDR3 has 16 residues. V lost 1 base, J lost 4 bases, and 12 bases stayed unmatched. CDR1 and CDR2 (germline): GTSNPN, SVGIG (reference sequence). In DNA form, the CDR3 reads TGTGCCTGGAGTGGTGACTCAACAGGGGCCATCTATGGCTACACCTTC. Translating gives CAWSGDSTGAIYGYTF.

The chain is built from TRBV11-1 and TRBJ1-1; D is perhaps TRBD1 (5 bases). CDR3 length equals 13 residues. The ends were cut back, 3 bases at V and 6 bases at J, with 11 bases in the middle. Germline values: CDR1 SGHAT, CDR2 FQDESV (reference sequence). The DNA of the CDR3 is TGTGCCAGCAGCTTTGAGGGGTTCGCTGAAGCTTTCTTT. Translating it yields CASSFEGFAEAFF.

The chain has TRBV3-1 (or the pseudogene TRBV3-2) and TRBJ2-5; D is unresolved. The V gene's germline CDR1 is LGHDT and CDR2 YNNKEL (reference sequence). The CDR3 sequence is 14 residues long. The V gene lost 1 base and the J gene lost 3 bases, with 9 bases spanning the gap. CDR3 nucleotides: TGTGCCAGCAGCCAAGTTATACAGAAAGAGACCCAGTACTTC. Its translation is CASSQVIQKETQYF.

In this sample, this clone turned up a few times. The chain has TRBV6-6 and TRBJ1-1; D call uncertain. This CDR3 region has 13 residues. Germline V gene lookup returns CDR1 MNHNY and CDR2 SVGAGI (reference sequence). V lost 6 bases to trimming and J lost 4 bases, with 12 bases between them. DNA for the CDR3: TGTGCCAGCAGCCCGAGCCGGACCACTGAAGCTTTCTTT. Translating gives CASSPSRTTEAFF.